The following is a T cell receptor (beta chain) sequence with its context. Germline V gene data show CDR1 as SNHLY and CDR2 as FYNNEI. The CDR3 extends over 11 amino acids. This entry is derived from a study of blood T cell repertoires in COVID-19. Study-level information: Italy, Spain and the United States were the sources of the convalescent and acute COVID-19 samples. Sample material is recorded as cDNA or gDNA derived from T cells, B-cell-depleted T cells, or PBMCs.

In the study's own analysis: Estimates of nucleated cell counts were drawn from the amplification of reference gene primers. Data came from immunoSEQ multiplex PCR; TCRdb stores just in-frame clones and leaves some out. The V and J calls and the clone size are those of that table, but D and trimming were determined from the DNA. The table includes 100,000 to 150,000 clones, around 76% detected once. Sequencing was done on a sample of peripheral blood. J is TRBJ2-1 and V is TRBV2; possible D gene TRBD1, 5 bases. The origin of this receptor is a man in his 60s with acute or convalescent COVID-19. This CDR3 is CADSGNNEQFF. For the CDR3, the DNA is TGTGCAGACTCAGGGAACAATGAGCAGTTCTTC. Full variable domain (outside the CDR3, taken from reference TRBV2 and TRBJ2-1): EPEVTQTPSHQVTQMGQEVILRCVPISNHLYFYWYRQILGQKVEFLVSFYNNEISEKSEIFDDQFSVERPDGSNFTLKIRSTKLEDSAMYFCADSGNNEQFFGPGTRLTVL.